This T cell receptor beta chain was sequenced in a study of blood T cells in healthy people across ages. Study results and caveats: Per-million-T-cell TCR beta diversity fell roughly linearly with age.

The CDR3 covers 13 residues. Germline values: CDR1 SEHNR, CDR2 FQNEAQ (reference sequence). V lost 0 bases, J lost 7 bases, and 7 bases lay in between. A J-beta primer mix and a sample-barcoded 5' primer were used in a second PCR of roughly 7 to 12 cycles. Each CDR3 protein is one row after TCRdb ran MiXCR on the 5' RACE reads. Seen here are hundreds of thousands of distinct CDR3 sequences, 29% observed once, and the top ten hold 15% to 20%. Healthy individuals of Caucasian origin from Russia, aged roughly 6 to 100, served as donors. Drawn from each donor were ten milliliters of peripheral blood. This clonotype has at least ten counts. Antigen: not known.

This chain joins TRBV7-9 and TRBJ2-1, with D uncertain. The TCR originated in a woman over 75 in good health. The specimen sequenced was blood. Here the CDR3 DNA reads TGTGCCAGCAGCTTAGCGTGGAATAATGAGCAGTTCTTC. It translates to CASSLAWNNEQFF.